This TCR beta chain derives from a study of blood T cell repertoires in COVID-19. CDR1 and CDR2 from the germline V gene are MRHNA and SNTAGT. With V trimmed by 6 bases and J by 6 bases, 8 bases remained unmatched. This CDR3 is built from 15 residues. Sequenced by immunoSEQ multiplex PCR; TCRdb stores in-frame clones only, minus some. The sample holds under 300,000 clones, approximately 90% seen once. The source of this sequence is a middle-aged man who had recovered from COVID-19. Sequenced: PBMCs or T cells enriched from blood (not recorded which). The chain employs TRBV6-4 and TRBJ2-3; 11 nucleotides align to TRBD1. DNA for the CDR3: TGTGCCAGCAGCCATGGACAGGGGGCGGTGGATACGCAGTATTTT. This encodes CASSHGQGAVDTQYF.